Detailed here is one TCR beta chain. TCRdb's table, derived via immunoSEQ multiplex PCR, lists solely in-frame clones and lacks some. Of around 280,000 clones in the sample, 90% were seen once. Across 20 to 25 US areas, participants ranged in age from 18 to 89 years. The sample comes from a study of blood T cell repertoires in COVID-19. Study-wide background: COVID-19 samples, acute and convalescent, were from the United States, Italy and Spain.

V lost 4 bases, J lost 3 bases, and 9 bases lay in between. Germline CDR1 and CDR2: LGHDT and YNNKEL (reference sequence). CDR3 length: 13 amino acids. Input material: PBMCs or T cells enriched from blood (not recorded which). The TCR sequence derives from a woman between 18 and 29 years old with acute COVID-19. The chain couples TRBV3-1 (or the pseudogene TRBV3-2) to TRBJ1-2; D not resolved. The CDR3 region is CASSRQVDYGYTF. In DNA, the CDR3 is TGTGCCAGCAGCCGGCAGGTGGACTATGGCTACACCTTC.